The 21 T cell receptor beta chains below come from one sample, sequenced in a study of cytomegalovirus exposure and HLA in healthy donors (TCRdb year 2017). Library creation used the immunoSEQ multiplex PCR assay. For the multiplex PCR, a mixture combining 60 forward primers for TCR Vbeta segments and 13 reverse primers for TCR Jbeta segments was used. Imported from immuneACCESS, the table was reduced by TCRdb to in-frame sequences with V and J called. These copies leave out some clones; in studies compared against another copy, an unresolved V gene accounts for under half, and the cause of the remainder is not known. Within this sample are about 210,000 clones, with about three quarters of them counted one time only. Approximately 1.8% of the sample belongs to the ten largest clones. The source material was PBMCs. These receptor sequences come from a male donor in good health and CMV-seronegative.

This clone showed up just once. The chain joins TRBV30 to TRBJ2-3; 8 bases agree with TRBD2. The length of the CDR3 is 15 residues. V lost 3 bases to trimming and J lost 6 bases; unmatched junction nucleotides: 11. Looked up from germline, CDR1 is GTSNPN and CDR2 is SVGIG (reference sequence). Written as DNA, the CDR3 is TGTGCCTGGAGCGGCGGGGGGTTGGGCATCGATACGCAGTATTTT. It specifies CAWSGGGLGIDTQYF.

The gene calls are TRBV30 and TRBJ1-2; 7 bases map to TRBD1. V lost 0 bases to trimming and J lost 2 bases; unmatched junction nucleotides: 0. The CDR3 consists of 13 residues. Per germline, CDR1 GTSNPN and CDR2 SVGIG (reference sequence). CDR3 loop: CAWSVGQNYGYTF. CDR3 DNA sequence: TGTGCCTGGAGTGTGGGACAGAACTATGGCTACACCTTC.

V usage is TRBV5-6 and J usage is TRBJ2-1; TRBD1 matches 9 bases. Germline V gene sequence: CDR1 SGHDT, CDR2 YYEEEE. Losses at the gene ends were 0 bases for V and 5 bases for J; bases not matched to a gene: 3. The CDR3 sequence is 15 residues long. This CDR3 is CASSLGDREDNEQFF. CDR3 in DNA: TGTGCCAGCAGCTTGGGGGACAGGGAGGACAATGAGCAGTTCTTC.

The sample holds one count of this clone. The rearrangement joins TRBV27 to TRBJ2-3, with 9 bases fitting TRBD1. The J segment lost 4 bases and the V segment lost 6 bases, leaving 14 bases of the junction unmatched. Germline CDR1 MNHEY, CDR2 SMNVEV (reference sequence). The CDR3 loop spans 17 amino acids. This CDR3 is CASSRIDSDRGADTQYF. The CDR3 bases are TGTGCCAGCAGCCGAATCGACTCGGACAGGGGCGCAGATACGCAGTATTTT.

DNA of the CDR3: TGTGCCGGGAGCGGGGGTAGGATTGGAAACACCATATATTTT. Translation: CAGSGGRIGNTIYF. This rearrangement joins TRBV6-6 to TRBJ1-3, with D tentatively TRBD1 (5 bases). CDR1 and CDR2 (germline): MNHNY, SVGAGI (reference sequence). The CDR3 extends over 14 amino acids. V lost 11 bases and J lost 3, with 17 bases in between.

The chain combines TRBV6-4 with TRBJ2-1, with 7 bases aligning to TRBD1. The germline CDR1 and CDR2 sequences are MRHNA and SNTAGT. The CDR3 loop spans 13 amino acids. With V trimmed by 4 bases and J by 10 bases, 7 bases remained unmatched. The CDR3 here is CASSAQGLGEQFF. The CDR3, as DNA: TGTGCCAGCAGTGCACAGGGGCTCGGCGAGCAGTTCTTC.

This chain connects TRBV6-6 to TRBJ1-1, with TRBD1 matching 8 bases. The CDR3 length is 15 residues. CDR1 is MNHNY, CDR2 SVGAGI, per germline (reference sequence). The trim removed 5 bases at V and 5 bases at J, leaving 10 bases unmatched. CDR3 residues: CASSPSGTGGTEAFF. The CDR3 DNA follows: TGTGCCAGCAGTCCGAGCGGTACAGGGGGAACTGAAGCTTTCTTT.

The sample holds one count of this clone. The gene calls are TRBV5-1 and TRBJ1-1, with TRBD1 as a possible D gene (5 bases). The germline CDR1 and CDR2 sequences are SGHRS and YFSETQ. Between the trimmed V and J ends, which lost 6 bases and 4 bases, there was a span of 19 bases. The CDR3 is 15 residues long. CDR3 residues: CASTRTRGGITEAFF. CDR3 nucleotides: TGCGCCAGCACCAGAACGCGGGGGGGGATCACTGAAGCTTTCTTT.

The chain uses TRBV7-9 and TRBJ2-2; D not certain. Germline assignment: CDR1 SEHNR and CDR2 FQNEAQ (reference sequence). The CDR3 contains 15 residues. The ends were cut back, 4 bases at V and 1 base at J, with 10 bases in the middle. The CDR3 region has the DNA TGTGCCAGCAGCTCCCCCTCACAGAACACCGGGGAGCTGTTTTTT. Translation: CASSSPSQNTGELFF.

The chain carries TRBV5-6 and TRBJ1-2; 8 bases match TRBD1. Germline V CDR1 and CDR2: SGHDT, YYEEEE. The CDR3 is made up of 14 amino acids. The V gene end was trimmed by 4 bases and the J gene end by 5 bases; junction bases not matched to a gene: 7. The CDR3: CASSNGQGIYGYTF. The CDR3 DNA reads TGTGCCAGCAGCAACGGACAGGGCATTTATGGCTACACCTTC. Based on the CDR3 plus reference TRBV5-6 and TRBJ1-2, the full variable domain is DAGVTQSPTHLIKTRGQQVTLRCSPKSGHDTVSWYQQALGQGPQFIFQYYEEEERQRGNFPDRFSGHQFPNYSSELNVNALLLGDSALYLCASSNGQGIYGYTFGSGTRLTVV.

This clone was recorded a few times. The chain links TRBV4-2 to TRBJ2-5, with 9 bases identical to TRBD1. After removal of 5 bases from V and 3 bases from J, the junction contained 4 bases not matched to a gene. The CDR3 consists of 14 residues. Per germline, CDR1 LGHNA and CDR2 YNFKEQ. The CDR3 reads CASSAGQGKETQYF. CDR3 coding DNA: TGTGCCAGCAGCGCGGGACAGGGCAAAGAGACCCAGTACTTC.

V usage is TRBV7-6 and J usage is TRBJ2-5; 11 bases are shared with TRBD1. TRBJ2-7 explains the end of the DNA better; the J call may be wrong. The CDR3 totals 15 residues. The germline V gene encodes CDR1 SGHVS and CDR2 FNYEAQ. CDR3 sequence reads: CASRVGTGGSYEQYF. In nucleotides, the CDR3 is TGTGCCAGCAGGGTTGGGACAGGGGGTTCCTACGAGCAGTACTTC.

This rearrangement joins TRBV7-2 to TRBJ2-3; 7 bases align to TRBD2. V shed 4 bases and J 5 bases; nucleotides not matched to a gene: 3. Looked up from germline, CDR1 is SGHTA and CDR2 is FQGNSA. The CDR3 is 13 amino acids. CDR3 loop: CASSSLAEDTQYF. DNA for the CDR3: TGTGCCAGCAGCTCCCTAGCGGAAGATACGCAGTATTTT. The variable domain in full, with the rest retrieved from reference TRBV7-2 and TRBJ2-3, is GAGVSQSPSNKVTEKGKDVELRCDPISGHTALYWYRQSLGQGLEFLIYFQGNSAPDKSGLPSDRFSAERTGGSVSTLTIQRTQQEDSAVYLCASSSLAEDTQYFGPGTRLTVL.

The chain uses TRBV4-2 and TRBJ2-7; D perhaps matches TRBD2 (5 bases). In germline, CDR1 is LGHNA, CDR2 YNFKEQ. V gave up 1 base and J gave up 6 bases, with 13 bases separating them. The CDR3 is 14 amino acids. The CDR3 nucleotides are TGTGCCAGCAGCCAAGGACTAATGGGCTTCGAGCAGTACTTC. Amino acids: CASSQGLMGFEQYF.

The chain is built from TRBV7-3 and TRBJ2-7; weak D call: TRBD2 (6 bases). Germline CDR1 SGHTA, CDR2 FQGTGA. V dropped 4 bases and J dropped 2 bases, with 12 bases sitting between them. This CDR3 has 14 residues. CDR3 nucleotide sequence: TGTGCCAGCAGCTCCGGGACTGAAACCTACGAGCAGTACTTC. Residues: CASSSGTETYEQYF.

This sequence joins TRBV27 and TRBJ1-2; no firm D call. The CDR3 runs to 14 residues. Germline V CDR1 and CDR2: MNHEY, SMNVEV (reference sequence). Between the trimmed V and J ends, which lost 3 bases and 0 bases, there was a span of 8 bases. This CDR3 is CASSFRGANYGYTF. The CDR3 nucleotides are TGTGCCAGCAGTTTCCGGGGAGCTAACTATGGCTACACCTTC.

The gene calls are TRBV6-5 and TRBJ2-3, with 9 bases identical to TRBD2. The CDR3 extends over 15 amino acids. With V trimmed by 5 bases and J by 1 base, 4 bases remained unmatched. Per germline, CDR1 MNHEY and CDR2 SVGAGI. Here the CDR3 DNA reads TGTGCCAGCAGTAGTGAGCGGGAGGGCACAGATACGCAGTATTTT. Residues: CASSSEREGTDTQYF.

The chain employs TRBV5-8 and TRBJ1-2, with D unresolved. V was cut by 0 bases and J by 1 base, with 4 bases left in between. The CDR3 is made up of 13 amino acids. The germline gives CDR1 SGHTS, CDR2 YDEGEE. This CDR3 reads CASSLGSNYGYTF. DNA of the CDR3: TGTGCCAGCAGCTTGGGGAGTAACTATGGCTACACCTTC. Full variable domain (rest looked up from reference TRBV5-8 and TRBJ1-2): EAGVTQSPTHLIKTRGQQATLRCSPISGHTSVYWYQQALGLGLQFLLWYDEGEERNRGNFPPRFSGRQFPNYSSELNVNALELEDSALYLCASSLGSNYGYTFGSGTRLTVV.

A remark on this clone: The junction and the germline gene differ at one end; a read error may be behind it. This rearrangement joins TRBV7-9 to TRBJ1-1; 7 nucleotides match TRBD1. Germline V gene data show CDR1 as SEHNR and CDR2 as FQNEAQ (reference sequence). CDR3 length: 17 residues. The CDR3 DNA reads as TGTTCCAGCAGCCACCCAGCAGGGGGAGGCGTAAACACTGAAGCTTTCTTT. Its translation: CSSSHPAGGGVNTEAFF.

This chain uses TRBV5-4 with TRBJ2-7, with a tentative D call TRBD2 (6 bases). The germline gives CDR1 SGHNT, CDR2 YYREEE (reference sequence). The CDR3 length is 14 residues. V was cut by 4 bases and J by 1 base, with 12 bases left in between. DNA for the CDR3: TGTGCCAGCAGCCGAGCGGGTCCTTCCTACGAGCAGTACTTC. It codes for CASSRAGPSYEQYF.

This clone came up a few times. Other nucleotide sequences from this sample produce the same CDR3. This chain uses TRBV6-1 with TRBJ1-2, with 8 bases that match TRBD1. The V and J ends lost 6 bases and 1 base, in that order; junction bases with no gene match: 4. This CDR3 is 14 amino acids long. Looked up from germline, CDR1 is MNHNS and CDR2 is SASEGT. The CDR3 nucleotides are TGTGCCAGCAGCGGTGACAGGGGTAACTATGGCTACACCTTC. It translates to CASSGDRGNYGYTF.